This T cell receptor beta chain was sequenced in a study of beta chain features in type 1 diabetes. This clone was observed a handful of times. Its antigen is not known. Germline V gene data show CDR1 as MDHEN and CDR2 as SYDVKM. V lost 5 bases, J lost 10 bases, and 7 bases stayed unmatched. The CDR3 length is 12 residues. Study-wide points: Type 1 diabetes patients had moderately but significantly shorter TCRB CDR3s in all four CD4+ subsets.

Since all of the isolated RNA was reverse transcribed, expressed TCRB transcripts were what got sequenced. Naive, central memory and regulatory T cell samples averaged about 3.57 million reads. TCRdb's copy holds only in-frame clones and misses some; the assay was immunoSEQ multiplex PCR. Among hundreds of thousands of clones listed, approximately 10% were seen once. Sequencing was carried out using naive CD4+ T cells from blood. This sequence originates from a woman aged 25 to 39 in good health. The chain links TRBV28 to TRBJ1-1; 7 nucleotides agree with TRBD1. The DNA for the CDR3 is TGTGCCAGCAGTCTGGACAGGATAAGAGCTTTCTTT. The encoded protein is CASSLDRIRAFF.